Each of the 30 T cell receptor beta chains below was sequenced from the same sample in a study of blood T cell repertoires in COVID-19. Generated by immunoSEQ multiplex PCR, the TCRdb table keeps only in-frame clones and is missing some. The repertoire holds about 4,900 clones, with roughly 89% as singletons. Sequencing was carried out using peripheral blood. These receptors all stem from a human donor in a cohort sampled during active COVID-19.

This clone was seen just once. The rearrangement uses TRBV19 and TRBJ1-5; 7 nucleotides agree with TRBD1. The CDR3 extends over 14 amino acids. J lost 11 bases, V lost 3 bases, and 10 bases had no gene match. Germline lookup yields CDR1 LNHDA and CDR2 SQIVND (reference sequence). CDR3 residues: CASSIQDRAWAQHF. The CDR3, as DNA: TGTGCCAGTAGTATTCAAGACAGGGCCTGGGCCCAGCATTTT.

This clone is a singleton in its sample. Here the CDR3 reads CASTKANTEAFF. DNA of the CDR3: TGTGCTTCGACAAAGGCAAACACTGAAGCTTTCTTT. The genes are TRBV30 and TRBJ1-1, with D hard to call. The CDR3 is 12 amino acids. Per the germline V gene, CDR1 is GTSNPN and CDR2 is SVGIG (reference sequence). The full variable domain, its missing parts supplied by reference TRBV30 and TRBJ1-1, is SQTIHQWPATLVQPVGSPLSLECTVEGTSNPNLYWYRQAAGRGLQLLFYSVGIGQISSEVPQNLSASRPQDRQFILSSKKLLLSDSGFYLCASTKANTEAFFGQGTRLTVV.

CDR3 amino acids: CASSGGQAPILTSGNTIYF. CDR3 DNA sequence: TGTGCCAGCAGTGGGGGACAGGCACCTATCCTTACCTCTGGAAACACCATATATTTT. V and J are TRBV2 and TRBJ1-3; 8 bases line up with TRBD1. Looked up from germline, CDR1 is SNHLY and CDR2 is FYNNEI. V lost 4 bases to trimming and J lost 0 bases; unmatched junction nucleotides: 14. This CDR3 contains 19 residues.

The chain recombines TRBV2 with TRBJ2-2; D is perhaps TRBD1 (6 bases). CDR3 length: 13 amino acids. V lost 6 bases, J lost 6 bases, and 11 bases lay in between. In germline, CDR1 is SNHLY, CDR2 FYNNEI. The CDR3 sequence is CASSPKGAGELFF. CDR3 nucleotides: TGTGCCAGCAGCCCTAAGGGGGCCGGGGAGCTGTTTTTT. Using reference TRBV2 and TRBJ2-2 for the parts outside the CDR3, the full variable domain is EPEVTQTPSHQVTQMGQEVILRCVPISNHLYFYWYRQILGQKVEFLVSFYNNEISEKSEIFDDQFSVERPDGSNFTLKIRSTKLEDSAMYFCASSPKGAGELFFGEGSRLTVL.

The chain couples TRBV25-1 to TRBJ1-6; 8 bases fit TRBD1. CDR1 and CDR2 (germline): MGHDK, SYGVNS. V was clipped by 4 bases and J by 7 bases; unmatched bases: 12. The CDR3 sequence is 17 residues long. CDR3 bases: TGTGCCAGCAGTGGTGGACAGGGACCTTCCTCCAATTCACCCCTCCACTTT. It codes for CASSGGQGPSSNSPLHF.

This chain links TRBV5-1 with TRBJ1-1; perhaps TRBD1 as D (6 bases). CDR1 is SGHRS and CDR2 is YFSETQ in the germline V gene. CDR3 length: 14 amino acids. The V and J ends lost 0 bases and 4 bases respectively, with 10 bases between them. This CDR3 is CASSLARGVTEAFF. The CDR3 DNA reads TGCGCCAGCAGCTTGGCCAGGGGAGTCACTGAAGCTTTCTTT.

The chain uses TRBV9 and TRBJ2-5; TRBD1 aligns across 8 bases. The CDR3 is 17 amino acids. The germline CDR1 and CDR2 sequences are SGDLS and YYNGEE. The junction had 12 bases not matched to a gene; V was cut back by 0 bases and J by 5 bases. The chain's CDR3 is CASSVGRGRGGMETQYF. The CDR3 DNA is TGTGCCAGCAGCGTAGGCAGGGGGCGAGGAGGAATGGAGACCCAGTACTTC.

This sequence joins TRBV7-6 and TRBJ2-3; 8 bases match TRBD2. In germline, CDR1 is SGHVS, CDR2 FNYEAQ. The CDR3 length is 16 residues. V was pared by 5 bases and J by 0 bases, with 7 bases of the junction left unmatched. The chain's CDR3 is CASSLYPSGSTDTQYF. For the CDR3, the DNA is TGTGCCAGCAGCCTGTATCCTAGCGGGAGCACAGATACGCAGTATTTT.

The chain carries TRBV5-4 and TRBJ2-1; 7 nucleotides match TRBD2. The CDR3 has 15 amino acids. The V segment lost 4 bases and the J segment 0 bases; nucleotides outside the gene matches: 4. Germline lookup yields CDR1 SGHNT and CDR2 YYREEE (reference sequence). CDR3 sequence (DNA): TGTGCCAGCAGCCCGAGCGGGGACTCCTACAATGAGCAGTTCTTC. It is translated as CASSPSGDSYNEQFF.

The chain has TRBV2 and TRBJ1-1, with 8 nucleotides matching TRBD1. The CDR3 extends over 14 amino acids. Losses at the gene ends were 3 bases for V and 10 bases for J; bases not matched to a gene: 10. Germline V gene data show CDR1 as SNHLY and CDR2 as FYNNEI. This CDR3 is CASSEGPRGQPAFF. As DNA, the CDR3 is TGTGCCAGCAGTGAGGGACCCAGGGGGCAACCAGCTTTCTTT.

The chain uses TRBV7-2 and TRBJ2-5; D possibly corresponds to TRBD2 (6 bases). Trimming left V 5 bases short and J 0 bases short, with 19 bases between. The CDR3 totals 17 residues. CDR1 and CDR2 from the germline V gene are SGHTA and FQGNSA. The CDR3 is CASSPRGSSAYQETQYF. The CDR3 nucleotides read TGTGCCAGCAGCCCAAGAGGGTCTAGCGCCTACCAAGAGACCCAGTACTTC.

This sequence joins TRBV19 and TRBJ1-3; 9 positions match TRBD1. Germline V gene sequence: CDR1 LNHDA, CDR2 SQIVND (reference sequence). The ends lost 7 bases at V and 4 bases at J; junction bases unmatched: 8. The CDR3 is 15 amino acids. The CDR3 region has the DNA TGTGCCAGTACCCCGGACAGGGGCGACGGAAACACCATATATTTT. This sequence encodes CASTPDRGDGNTIYF.

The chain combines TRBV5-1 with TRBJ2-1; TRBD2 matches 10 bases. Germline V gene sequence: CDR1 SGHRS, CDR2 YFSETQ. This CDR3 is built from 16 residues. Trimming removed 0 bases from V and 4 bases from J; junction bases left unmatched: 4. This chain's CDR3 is CASSLVASGSYNEQFF. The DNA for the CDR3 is TGCGCCAGCAGCTTGGTGGCTAGCGGGAGTTACAATGAGCAGTTCTTC.

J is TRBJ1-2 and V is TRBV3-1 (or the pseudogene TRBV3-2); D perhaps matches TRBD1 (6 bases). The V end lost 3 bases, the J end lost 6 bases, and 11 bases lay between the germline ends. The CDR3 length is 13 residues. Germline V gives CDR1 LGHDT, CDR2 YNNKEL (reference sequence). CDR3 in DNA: TGTGCCAGCAGCCAGACAGGCGATGATGGCTACACCTTC. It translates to CASSQTGDDGYTF.

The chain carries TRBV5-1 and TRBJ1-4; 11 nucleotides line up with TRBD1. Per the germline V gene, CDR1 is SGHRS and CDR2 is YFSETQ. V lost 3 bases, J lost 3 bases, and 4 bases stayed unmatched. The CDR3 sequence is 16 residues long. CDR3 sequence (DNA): TGCGCCAGCAGCTCTGGACAGGGGGCAGCTAATGAAAAACTGTTTTTT. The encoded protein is CASSSGQGAANEKLFF. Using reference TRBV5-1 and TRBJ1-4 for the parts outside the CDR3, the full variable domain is KAGVTQTPRYLIKTRGQQVTLSCSPISGHRSVSWYQQTPGQGLQFLFEYFSETQRNKGNFPGRFSGRQFSNSRSEMNVSTLELGDSALYLCASSSGQGAANEKLFFGSGTQLSVL.

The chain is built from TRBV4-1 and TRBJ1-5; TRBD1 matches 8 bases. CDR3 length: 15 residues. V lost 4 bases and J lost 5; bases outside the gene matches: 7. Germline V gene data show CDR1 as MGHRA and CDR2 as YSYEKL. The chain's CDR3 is CASSLRQGQDQPQHF. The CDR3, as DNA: TGCGCCAGCAGCCTCAGACAGGGGCAAGATCAGCCCCAGCATTTT.

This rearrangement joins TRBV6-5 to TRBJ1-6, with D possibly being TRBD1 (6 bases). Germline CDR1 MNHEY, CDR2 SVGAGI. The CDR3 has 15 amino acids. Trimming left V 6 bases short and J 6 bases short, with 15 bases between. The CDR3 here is CASRQTGTSNSPLHF. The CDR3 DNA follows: TGTGCCAGCAGACAGACAGGCACGTCTAATTCACCCCTCCACTTT.

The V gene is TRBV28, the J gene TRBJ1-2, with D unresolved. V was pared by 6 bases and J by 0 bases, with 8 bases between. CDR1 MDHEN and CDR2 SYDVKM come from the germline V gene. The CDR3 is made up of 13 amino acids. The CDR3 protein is CASSFSANYGYTF. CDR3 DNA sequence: TGTGCCAGCAGCTTCTCCGCTAACTATGGCTACACCTTC.

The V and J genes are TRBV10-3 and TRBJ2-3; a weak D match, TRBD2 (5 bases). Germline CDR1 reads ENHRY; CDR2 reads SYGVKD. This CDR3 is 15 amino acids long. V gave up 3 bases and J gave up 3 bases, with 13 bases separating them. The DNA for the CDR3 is TGTGCCATCAGTGACGGAACCGGCGGGACAGATACGCAGTATTTT. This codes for CAISDGTGGTDTQYF.

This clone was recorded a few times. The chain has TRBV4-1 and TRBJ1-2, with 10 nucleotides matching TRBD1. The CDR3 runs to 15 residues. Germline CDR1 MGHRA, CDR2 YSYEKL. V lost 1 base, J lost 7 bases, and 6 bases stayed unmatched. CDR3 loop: CASSQGQGAQGGYTF. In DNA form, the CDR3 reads TGCGCCAGCAGCCAAGGACAGGGGGCTCAGGGTGGCTACACCTTC.

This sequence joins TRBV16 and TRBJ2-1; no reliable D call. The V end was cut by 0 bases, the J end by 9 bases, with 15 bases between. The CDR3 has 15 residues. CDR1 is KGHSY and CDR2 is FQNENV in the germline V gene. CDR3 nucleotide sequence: TGTGCCAGCAGCCAATCCGTCCCGGGTACGGGTGAGCAGTTCTTC. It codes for CASSQSVPGTGEQFF.

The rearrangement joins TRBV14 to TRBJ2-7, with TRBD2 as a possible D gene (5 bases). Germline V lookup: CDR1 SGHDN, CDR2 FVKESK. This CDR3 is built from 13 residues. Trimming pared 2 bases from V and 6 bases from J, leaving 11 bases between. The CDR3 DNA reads TGTGCCAGCAGCCAATTTCGAGGAGGCGAGCAGTACTTC. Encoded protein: CASSQFRGGEQYF.

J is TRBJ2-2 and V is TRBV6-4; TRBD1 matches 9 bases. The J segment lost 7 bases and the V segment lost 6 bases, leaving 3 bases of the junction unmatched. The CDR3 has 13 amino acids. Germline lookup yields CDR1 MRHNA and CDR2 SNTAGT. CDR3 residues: CASRGTGYGELFF. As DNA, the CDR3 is TGTGCCAGCAGGGGGACAGGGTACGGGGAGCTGTTTTTT.

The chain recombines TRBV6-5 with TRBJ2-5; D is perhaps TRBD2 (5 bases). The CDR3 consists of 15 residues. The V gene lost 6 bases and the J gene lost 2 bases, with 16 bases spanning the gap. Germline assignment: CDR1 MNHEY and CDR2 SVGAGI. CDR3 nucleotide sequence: TGTGCCAGCAGACGCAATGGACTGTCTCAAGAGACCCAGTACTTC. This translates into CASRRNGLSQETQYF.

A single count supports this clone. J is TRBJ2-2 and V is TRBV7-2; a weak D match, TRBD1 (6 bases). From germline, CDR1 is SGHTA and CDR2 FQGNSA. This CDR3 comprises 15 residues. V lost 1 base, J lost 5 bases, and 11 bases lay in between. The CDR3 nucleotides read TGTGCCAGCAGCTTAGTACAGGGTTGGACCGGGGAGCTGTTTTTT. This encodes CASSLVQGWTGELFF.

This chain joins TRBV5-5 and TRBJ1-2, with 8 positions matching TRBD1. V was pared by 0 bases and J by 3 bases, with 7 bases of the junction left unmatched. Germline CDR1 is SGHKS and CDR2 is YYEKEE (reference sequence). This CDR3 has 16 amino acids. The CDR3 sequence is CASSLDPNRGDYGYTF. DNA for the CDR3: TGTGCCAGCAGCTTGGATCCCAACAGGGGGGACTATGGCTACACCTTC.

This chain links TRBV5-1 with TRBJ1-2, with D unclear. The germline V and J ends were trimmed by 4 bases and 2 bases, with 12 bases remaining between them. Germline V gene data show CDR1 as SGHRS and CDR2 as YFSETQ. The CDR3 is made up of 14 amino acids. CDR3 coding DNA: TGCGCCAGCAGCCCGACGACGGGGAACTATGGCTACACCTTC. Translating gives CASSPTTGNYGYTF.

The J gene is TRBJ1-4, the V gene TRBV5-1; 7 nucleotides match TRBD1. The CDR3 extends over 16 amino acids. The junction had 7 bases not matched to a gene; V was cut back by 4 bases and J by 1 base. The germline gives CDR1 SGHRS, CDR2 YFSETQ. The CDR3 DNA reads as TGCGCCAGCAGCCCCGACCGACAGGGAACTAATGAAAAACTGTTTTTT. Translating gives CASSPDRQGTNEKLFF.

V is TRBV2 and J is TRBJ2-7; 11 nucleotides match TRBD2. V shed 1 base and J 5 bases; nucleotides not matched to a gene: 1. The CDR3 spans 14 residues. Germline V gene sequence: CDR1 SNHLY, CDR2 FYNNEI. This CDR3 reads CASSEVAGGDEQYF. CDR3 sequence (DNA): TGTGCCAGCAGTGAAGTAGCGGGAGGGGACGAGCAGTACTTC.

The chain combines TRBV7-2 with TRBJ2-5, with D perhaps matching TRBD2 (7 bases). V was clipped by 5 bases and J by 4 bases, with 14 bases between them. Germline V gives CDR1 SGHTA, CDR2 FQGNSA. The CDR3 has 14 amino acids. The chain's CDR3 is CASSREGGGETQYF. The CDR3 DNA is TGTGCCAGCAGCCGCGAGGGGGGGGGAGAGACCCAGTACTTC.